These 11 T cell receptor beta chains originate from one sample sequenced in a study of OX40 agonist ivuxolimab in advanced cancers. Only in-frame clones appear in the TCRdb table, and some are missing; sequencing was by immunoSEQ multiplex PCR. This sample yields about 69,000 clones, of which about 89% are seen a single time; 0.25% to 0.35% belongs to the top ten. The input for sequencing was CD4+ or CD8+ T cells sorted from blood, taken in a trial of the OX40 agonist ivuxolimab. Receptors originate from an adult with an advanced solid tumor such as melanoma, head and neck, liver or kidney cancer.

The V call is TRBV6-1, the J call TRBJ2-7; TRBD2 matches 11 bases. Germline V gene sequence: CDR1 MNHNS, CDR2 SASEGT. V lost 7 bases, J lost 6 bases, and 8 bases stayed unmatched. This CDR3 has 14 residues. CDR3 residues: CASTHTSGSSEQYF. The DNA of the CDR3 is TGTGCCAGCACCCATACTAGCGGGAGTAGCGAGCAGTACTTC.

The CDR3 DNA follows: TGTGCCAGCAGCGTAGTGGGACAGCCCGACACAGATACGCAGTATTTT. It yields the protein CASSVVGQPDTDTQYF. The chain uses TRBV9 and TRBJ2-3; the match to TRBD1 covers 7 bases. Germline V gene data show CDR1 as SGDLS and CDR2 as YYNGEE. The CDR3 spans 16 residues. The J segment lost 2 bases and the V segment lost 0 bases, leaving 6 bases of the junction unmatched.

This chain joins TRBV5-1 and TRBJ1-5, with a tentative D call TRBD1 (5 bases). Germline CDR1 reads SGHRS; CDR2 reads YFSETQ. With 0 bases removed from V and 5 bases from J, the gap between germline ends came to 9 bases. The CDR3 sequence is 14 residues long. The CDR3 DNA follows: TGCGCCAGCAGCTTGGCCGGGGACGATCAGCCCCAGCATTTT. Amino acid sequence: CASSLAGDDQPQHF. Full variable domain (outside the CDR3, taken from reference TRBV5-1 and TRBJ1-5): KAGVTQTPRYLIKTRGQQVTLSCSPISGHRSVSWYQQTPGQGLQFLFEYFSETQRNKGNFPGRFSGRQFSNSRSEMNVSTLELGDSALYLCASSLAGDDQPQHFGDGTRLSIL.

The chain couples TRBV7-3 to TRBJ2-3; 9 positions match TRBD2. The CDR3 contains 12 residues. V was clipped by 5 bases and J by 10 bases; unmatched bases: 4. Looked up from germline, CDR1 is SGHTA and CDR2 is FQGTGA. The CDR3 region is CASSPAGGPQYF. CDR3 nucleotide sequence: TGTGCCAGCAGCCCAGCGGGGGGCCCGCAGTATTTT.

The rearrangement joins TRBV5-1 to TRBJ2-2, with D perhaps matching TRBD1 (5 bases). V lost 4 bases to trimming and J lost 1 base, with 8 bases between them. CDR3 length: 14 amino acids. The germline gives CDR1 SGHRS, CDR2 YFSETQ. The CDR3: CASSPTGNTGELFF. The DNA of the CDR3 is TGCGCCAGCAGCCCCACAGGGAACACCGGGGAGCTGTTTTTT.

The V call is TRBV5-1, the J call TRBJ2-7; TRBD1 agrees at 8 bases. Trimming removed 4 bases from V and 4 bases from J; junction bases left unmatched: 10. The germline CDR1 and CDR2 sequences are SGHRS and YFSETQ. The CDR3 totals 15 residues. The CDR3 reads CASSIRPGGLYEQYF. The CDR3 DNA follows: TGCGCCAGCAGCATACGCCCAGGGGGCCTGTACGAGCAGTACTTC.

The chain couples TRBV19 to TRBJ1-2; the match to TRBD1 covers 7 bases. Unmatched junction bases numbered 7, after V lost 3 bases and J lost 6 bases. The CDR3 runs 14 residues. In germline, CDR1 is LNHDA, CDR2 SQIVND (reference sequence). CDR3 sequence: CASSIWTGVHGYTF. The CDR3 bases are TGTGCCAGTAGTATTTGGACAGGCGTCCATGGCTACACCTTC.

V gene TRBV7-9 combines with J gene TRBJ2-7; no reliable D call. V lost 7 bases, J lost 0 bases, and 13 bases lay in between. This CDR3 comprises 14 residues. Per germline, CDR1 SEHNR and CDR2 FQNEAQ (reference sequence). The CDR3 bases are TGTGCCAGCACCTTGACCGTCAGCTCCTACGAGCAGTACTTC. Translated, it gives CASTLTVSSYEQYF.

The rearrangement uses TRBV7-9 and TRBJ2-7; TRBD2 matches 13 bases. Trimming cost V 5 bases and J 0 bases; bases outside gene matches: 13. This CDR3 region has 19 residues. Germline CDR1 and CDR2: SEHNR and FQNEAQ (reference sequence). As DNA, the CDR3 is TGTGCCAGCAGCCCCGGACTAGCGGGAGCATCCATAAGCTCCTACGAGCAGTACTTC. Protein sequence: CASSPGLAGASISSYEQYF.

This clone was counted between two and nine times. The chain joins TRBV11-2 to TRBJ2-7; D remains unclear. Germline CDR1 SGHAT, CDR2 FQNNGV. This CDR3 comprises 14 residues. Trimming took off 5 bases at V and 0 bases at J, with 11 bases between the two ends. CDR3 loop: CASSPIPLSYEQYF. CDR3 DNA: TGTGCCAGCAGCCCAATTCCACTCTCCTACGAGCAGTACTTC.

The chain couples TRBV6-1 to TRBJ1-4; D gene uncertain. CDR1 MNHNS and CDR2 SASEGT come from the germline V gene. Trimming shortened V by 8 bases and J by 0 bases, and 13 bases separated the two germline ends. This CDR3 contains 15 residues. The CDR3 reads CASRRALATNEKLFF. The CDR3, as DNA: TGTGCCAGCCGACGGGCCCTTGCAACTAATGAAAAACTGTTTTTT.